Below, one TCR beta chain is given with its context. Antigen unknown. TCR beta cDNA came from about 450 ng total RNA, primed with a constant-region primer. Modified slightly, ARM-PCR produced TCR beta libraries over three nested multiplex PCR rounds. Forward primers for TRBV1-TRBV30 and a C-beta reverse primer served the first two PCR rounds, at about 10 cycles each. Each CDR3 protein gets one entry after TCRdb re-called the multiplex PCR reads with MiXCR. The sample has some 190,000 distinct CDR3 sequences; 60% are singletons. These data belong to a study of tumor-infiltrating lymphocytes in primary liver carcinoma. Study-wide background: Patients were men and women aged 30 to 69 years. Stage T1-T3 N0M0 tumors spanned about 4.2 to 10 cm. General study findings and limits: In tumor-adjacent and tumor-blood pairs, overlap was lower than in tumor region pairs. Tumors carried a top-250-clone fraction significantly exceeding that of blood (p = 0.039).

The CDR3 sequence is 14 residues long. With 1 base removed from V and 5 bases from J, the gap between germline ends came to 11 bases. CDR1 and CDR2 (germline): SEHNR, FQNEAQ (reference sequence). Unsorted whole blood supplied the blood RNA, and germline DNA was isolated too. The sample taken for sequencing was peripheral blood. The V and J genes are TRBV7-9 and TRBJ2-5, with D tentatively TRBD1 (5 bases). The receptor's source is a man aged 35-49 years with primary liver carcinoma and hepatitis B virus infection. The CDR3 reads CASSLEGSRETQYF. For the CDR3, the DNA is TGTGCCAGCAGCTTAGAGGGGTCTAGGGAGACCCAGTACTTC.